One and the same sample provided the 12 T cell receptor beta chains below, sequenced in a study of T cell repertoires in cytomegalovirus infection. TCRdb ran MiXCR on the reads and lists one entry per CDR3 protein. The sample records approximately 350,000 distinct CDR3 sequences, roughly 36% being singletons. These receptors' antigens are unknown. The material sequenced was cultured PBMCs, taken from culture after CMV antigen stimulation. Receptors originate from a human donor in good health (CMV status not recorded). Some clones in this sample may be carry-over from other donors' samples.

This clonotype has a handful of counts. This chain connects TRBV6-1 to TRBJ1-6; a weak D match, TRBD1 (6 bases). With 1 base removed from V and 9 bases from J, the gap between germline ends came to 13 bases. The CDR3 totals 15 residues. The V gene's germline CDR1 is MNHNS and CDR2 SASEGT. This chain's CDR3 is CASSEVRGARSPLHF. CDR3 bases: TGTGCCAGCAGTGAAGTGAGGGGGGCACGTTCACCCCTCCACTTT.

This clonotype came up many times. This sequence joins TRBV7-2 and TRBJ2-1; TRBD2 might be the D (5 bases). Trimming stripped 1 base from V and 4 bases from J, with 14 bases between. This CDR3 is built from 16 residues. Germline CDR1 reads SGHTA; CDR2 reads FQGNSA. This chain's CDR3 is CASSLEEARNYNEQFF. The CDR3 bases are TGTGCCAGCAGCTTAGAGGAGGCCCGAAATTACAATGAGCAGTTCTTC.

V gene TRBV20-1 combines with J gene TRBJ2-5; D gene ambiguous. Trimming pared 2 bases from V and 5 bases from J, leaving 6 bases between. CDR1 and CDR2 from the germline V gene are DFQATT and SNEGSKA (reference sequence). The CDR3 spans 11 residues. CDR3 amino acids: CSARKGETQYF. The CDR3 DNA is TGCAGTGCTAGAAAGGGTGAGACCCAGTACTTC.

The V and J genes are TRBV12-5 and TRBJ2-1; D remains unclear. Trimming pared 4 bases from V and 3 bases from J, leaving 7 bases between. The CDR3 covers 13 residues. Germline V gene sequence: CDR1 LGHNT, CDR2 FRNRAP. CDR3 sequence: CASGSSFYNEQFF. CDR3 nucleotides: TGTGCTAGTGGTTCCTCATTCTACAATGAGCAGTTCTTC.

There are many counts of this clonotype. DNA for the CDR3: TGTGCCAGCAGCCCGCGGTCAGTGCTGGGAAACACTGAAGCTTTCTTT. It specifies CASSPRSVLGNTEAFF. This chain connects TRBV7-2 to TRBJ1-1, with D unclear. Trimming shortened V by 5 bases and J by 2 bases, and 18 bases separated the two germline ends. This CDR3 contains 16 residues. CDR1 and CDR2 (germline): SGHTA, FQGNSA.

The gene calls are TRBV5-6 and TRBJ2-1, with D perhaps given as TRBD1 or TRBD2 (5 bases each). This CDR3 spans 16 amino acids. CDR1 and CDR2 (germline): SGHDT, YYEEEE. The ends were cut back, 4 bases at V and 0 bases at J, with 14 bases in the middle. CDR3 region: CASSPGRRSSYNEQFF. The CDR3 DNA is TGTGCCAGCAGCCCGGGACGCCGGAGCTCCTACAATGAGCAGTTCTTC.

CDR3 region: CASSGQLGYTF. CDR3 nucleotide sequence: TGTGCCAGCAGCGGACAGTTGGGCTACACCTTC. V gene TRBV11-2 combines with J gene TRBJ1-2; D is perhaps TRBD1 (6 bases). Germline V gives CDR1 SGHAT, CDR2 FQNNGV. The CDR3 spans 11 residues. Trimming cost V 5 bases and J 8 bases, with 9 bases left between them.

The gene calls are TRBV4-1 and TRBJ1-3; TRBD1 agrees at 9 bases. With V trimmed by 0 bases and J by 1 base, 4 bases remained unmatched. Germline-derived CDR1 and CDR2 are MGHRA and YSYEKL. The CDR3 runs to 17 residues. The CDR3 region is CASSQEPGTGSGNTIYF. In nucleotides, the CDR3 is TGCGCCAGCAGCCAAGAGCCCGGGACAGGGTCTGGAAACACCATATATTTT.

Of note for this clonotype: A junction end diverges from the germline sequence, so it may reflect a read error. The chain combines TRBV18 with TRBJ2-1, with 8 bases that match TRBD2. Germline V lookup: CDR1 KGHSH, CDR2 LQKENI. This CDR3 comprises 16 residues. The CDR3 DNA is TGTGCCAGCTCACCAATGCTAGCGGGCTATTACAATAAGCAGTTCTTC. Its protein product is CASSPMLAGYYNKQFF.

V usage is TRBV2 and J usage is TRBJ1-6; D unresolved. The germline V and J ends were trimmed by 7 bases and 7 bases, with 11 bases remaining between them. CDR3 length: 13 amino acids. Germline V CDR1 and CDR2: SNHLY, FYNNEI. CDR3 nucleotides: TGTGCCAGCACATTTAGGGTCAATTCACCCCTCCACTTT. This sequence encodes CASTFRVNSPLHF. Drawing the rest from reference TRBV2 and TRBJ1-6, the complete variable domain is EPEVTQTPSHQVTQMGQEVILRCVPISNHLYFYWYRQILGQKVEFLVSFYNNEISEKSEIFDDQFSVERPDGSNFTLKIRSTKLEDSAMYFCASTFRVNSPLHFGNGTRLTVT.

This clonotype was seen a handful of times. This chain joins TRBV19 and TRBJ2-2; no reliable D call. V was cut by 4 bases and J by 2 bases, with 11 bases left in between. The germline CDR1 and CDR2 sequences are LNHDA and SQIVND (reference sequence). The CDR3 is 15 residues long. CDR3 loop: CASSRVPTNTGELFF. CDR3 nucleotide sequence: TGTGCCAGTAGTAGGGTCCCCACTAACACCGGGGAGCTGTTTTTT.

Here the CDR3 reads CASSGQGAANEKLFF. DNA of the CDR3: TGCGCCAGCAGCGGTCAGGGTGCGGCTAATGAAAAACTGTTTTTT. The chain couples TRBV5-1 to TRBJ1-4; tentatively, D is TRBD1 (5 bases). The CDR3 sequence is 15 residues long. With 4 bases removed from V and 3 bases from J, the gap between germline ends came to 13 bases. Germline V gene lookup returns CDR1 SGHRS and CDR2 YFSETQ.